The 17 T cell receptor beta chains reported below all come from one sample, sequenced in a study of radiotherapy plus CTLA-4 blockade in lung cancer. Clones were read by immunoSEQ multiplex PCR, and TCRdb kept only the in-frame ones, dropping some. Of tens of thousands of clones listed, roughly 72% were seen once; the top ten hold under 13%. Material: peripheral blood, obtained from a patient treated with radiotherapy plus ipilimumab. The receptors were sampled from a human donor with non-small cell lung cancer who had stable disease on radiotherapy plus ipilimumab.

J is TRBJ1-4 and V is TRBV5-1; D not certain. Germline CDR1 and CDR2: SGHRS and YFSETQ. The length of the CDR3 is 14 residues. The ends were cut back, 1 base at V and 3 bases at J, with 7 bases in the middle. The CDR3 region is CASSLIPANEKLFF. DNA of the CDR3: TGCGCCAGCAGCTTGATCCCGGCTAATGAAAAACTGTTTTTT.

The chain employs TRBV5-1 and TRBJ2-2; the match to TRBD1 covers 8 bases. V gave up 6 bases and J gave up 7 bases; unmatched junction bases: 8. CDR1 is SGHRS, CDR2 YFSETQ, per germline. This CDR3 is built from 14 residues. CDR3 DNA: TGCGCCAGCACCCCCAGGGGGCAGGGCGGGGAGCTGTTTTTT. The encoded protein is CASTPRGQGGELFF.

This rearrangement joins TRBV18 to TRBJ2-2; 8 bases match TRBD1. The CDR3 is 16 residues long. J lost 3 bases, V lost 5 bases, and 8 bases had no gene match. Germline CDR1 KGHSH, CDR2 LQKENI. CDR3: CASSESRGRHTGELFF. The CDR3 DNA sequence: TGTGCCAGCTCAGAGTCCAGGGGGCGTCACACCGGGGAGCTGTTTTTT.

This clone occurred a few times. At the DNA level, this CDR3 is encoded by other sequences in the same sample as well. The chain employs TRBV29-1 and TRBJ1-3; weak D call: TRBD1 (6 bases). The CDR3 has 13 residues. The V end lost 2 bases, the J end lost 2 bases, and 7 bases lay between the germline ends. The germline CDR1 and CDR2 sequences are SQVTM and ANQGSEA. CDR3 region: CSVERGTGNTIYF. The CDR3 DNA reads TGCAGCGTTGAAAGGGGGACTGGAAACACCATATATTTT.

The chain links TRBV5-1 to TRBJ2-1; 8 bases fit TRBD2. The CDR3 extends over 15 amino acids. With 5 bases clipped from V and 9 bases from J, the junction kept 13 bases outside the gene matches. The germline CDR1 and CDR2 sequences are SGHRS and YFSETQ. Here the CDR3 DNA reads TGCGCCAGCAGATGGCTGGCGGGGGGAGAGGGTGAGCAGTTCTTC. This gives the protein CASRWLAGGEGEQFF.

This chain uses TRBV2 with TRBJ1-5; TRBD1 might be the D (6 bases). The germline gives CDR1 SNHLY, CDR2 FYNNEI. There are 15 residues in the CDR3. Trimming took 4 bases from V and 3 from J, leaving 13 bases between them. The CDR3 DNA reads TGTGCCAGCAGTGTAATCGGACAGTACAATCAGCCCCAGCATTTT. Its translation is CASSVIGQYNQPQHF.

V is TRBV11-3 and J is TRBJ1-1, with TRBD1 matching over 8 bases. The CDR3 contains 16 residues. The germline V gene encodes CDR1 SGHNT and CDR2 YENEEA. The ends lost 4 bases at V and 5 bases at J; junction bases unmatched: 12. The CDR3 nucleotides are TGTGCCAGCAGCTCCGGACAGGGAGGATGGGGTACTGAAGCTTTCTTT. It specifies CASSSGQGGWGTEAFF. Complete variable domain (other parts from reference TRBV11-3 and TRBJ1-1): EAGVVQSPRYKIIEKKQPVAFWCNPISGHNTLYWYLQNLGQGPELLIRYENEEAVDDSQLPKDRFSAERLKGVDSTLKIQPAELGDSAVYLCASSSGQGGWGTEAFFGQGTRLTVV.

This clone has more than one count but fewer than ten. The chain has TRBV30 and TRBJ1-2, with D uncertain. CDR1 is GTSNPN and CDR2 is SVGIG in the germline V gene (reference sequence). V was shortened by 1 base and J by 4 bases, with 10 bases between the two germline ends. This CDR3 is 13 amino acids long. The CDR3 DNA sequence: TGTGCCTGGAGTGGAGGGTGGAGCTATGGCTACACCTTC. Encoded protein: CAWSGGWSYGYTF.

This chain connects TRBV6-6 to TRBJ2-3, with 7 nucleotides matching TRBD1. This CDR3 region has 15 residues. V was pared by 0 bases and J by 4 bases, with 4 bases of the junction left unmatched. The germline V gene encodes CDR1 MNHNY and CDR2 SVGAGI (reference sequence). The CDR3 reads CASSYSTGIADTQYF. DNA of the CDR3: TGTGCCAGCAGTTACTCGACAGGGATCGCAGATACGCAGTATTTT.

The CDR3 spells CASSTQAAGGPTDTQYF. CDR3 DNA: TGCGCCAGCAGCACCCAGGCAGCGGGGGGGCCCACAGATACGCAGTATTTT. The chain recombines TRBV5-1 with TRBJ2-3, with 10 nucleotides matching TRBD2. Germline CDR1 SGHRS, CDR2 YFSETQ. The CDR3 loop spans 17 amino acids. V was pared by 4 bases and J by 2 bases, with 10 bases of the junction left unmatched.

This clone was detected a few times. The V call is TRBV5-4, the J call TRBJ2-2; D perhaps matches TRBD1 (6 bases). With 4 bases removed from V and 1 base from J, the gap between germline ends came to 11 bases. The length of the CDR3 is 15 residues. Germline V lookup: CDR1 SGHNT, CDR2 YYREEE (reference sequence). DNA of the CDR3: TGTGCCAGCAGCCAAAAGACAGGGAACACCGGGGAGCTGTTTTTT. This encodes CASSQKTGNTGELFF.

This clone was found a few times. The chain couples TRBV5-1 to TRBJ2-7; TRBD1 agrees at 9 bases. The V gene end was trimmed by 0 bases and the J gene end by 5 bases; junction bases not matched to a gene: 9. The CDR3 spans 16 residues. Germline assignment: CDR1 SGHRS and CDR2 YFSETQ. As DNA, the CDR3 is TGCGCCAGCAGCTTGGGCCGGGACAGGGCTCTAGACGAGCAGTACTTC. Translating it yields CASSLGRDRALDEQYF.

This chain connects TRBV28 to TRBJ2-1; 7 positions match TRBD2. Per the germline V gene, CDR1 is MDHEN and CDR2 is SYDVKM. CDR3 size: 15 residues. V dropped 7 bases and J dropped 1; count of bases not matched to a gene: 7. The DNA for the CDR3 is TGTGCCAGCACCTTGGGGGGGTATTCCTACAATGAGCAGTTCTTC. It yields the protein CASTLGGYSYNEQFF.

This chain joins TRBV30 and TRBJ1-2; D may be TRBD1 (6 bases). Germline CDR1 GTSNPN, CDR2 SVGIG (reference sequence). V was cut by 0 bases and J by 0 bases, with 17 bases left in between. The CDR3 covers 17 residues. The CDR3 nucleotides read TGTGCCTGGAGTGTAGGATGGGGGACACAATCTAACTATGGCTACACCTTC. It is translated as CAWSVGWGTQSNYGYTF.

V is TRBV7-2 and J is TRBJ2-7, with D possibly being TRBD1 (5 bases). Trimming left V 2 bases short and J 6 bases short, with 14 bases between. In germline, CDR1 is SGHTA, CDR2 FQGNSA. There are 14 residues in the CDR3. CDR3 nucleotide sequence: TGTGCCAGCAGCTTAAATTTTGCAGGGCGCGAGCAGTACTTC. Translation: CASSLNFAGREQYF.

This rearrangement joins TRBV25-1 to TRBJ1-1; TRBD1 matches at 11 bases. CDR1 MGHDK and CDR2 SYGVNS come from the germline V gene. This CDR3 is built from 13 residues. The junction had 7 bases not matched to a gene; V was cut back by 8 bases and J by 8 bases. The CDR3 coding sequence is TGTGCCAGCCGCGGACAGGGGGCATCGGAAGCTTTCTTT. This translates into CASRGQGASEAFF. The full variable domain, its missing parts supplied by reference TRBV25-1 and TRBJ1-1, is EADIYQTPRYLVIGTGKKITLECSQTMGHDKMYWYQQDPGMELHLIHYSYGVNSTEKGDLSSESTVSRIRTEHFPLTLESARPSHTSQYLCASRGQGASEAFFGQGTRLTVV.

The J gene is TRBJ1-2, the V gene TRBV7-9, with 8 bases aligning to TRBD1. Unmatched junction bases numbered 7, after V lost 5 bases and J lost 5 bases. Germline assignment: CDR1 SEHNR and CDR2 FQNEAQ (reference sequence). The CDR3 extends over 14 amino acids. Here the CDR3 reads CASSTGTGEYGYTF. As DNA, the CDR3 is TGTGCCAGCAGCACCGGGACAGGAGAATATGGCTACACCTTC. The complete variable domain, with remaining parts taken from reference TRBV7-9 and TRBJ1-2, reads DTGVSQNPRHKITKRGQNVTFRCDPISEHNRLYWYRQTLGQGPEFLTYFQNEAQLEKSRLLSDRFSAERPKGSFSTLEIQRTEQGDSAMYLCASSTGTGEYGYTFGSGTRLTVV.